This T cell receptor (beta chain) was profiled in a study of T cell clonality in common variable immunodeficiency. Clones were read by immunoSEQ multiplex PCR, and TCRdb kept only the in-frame ones, dropping some. The repertoire has roughly 34,000 clones, none seen only once; the ten largest take roughly 3%. The study's findings and limits: CVID patient heterogeneity limited repertoire-clinical complication correlations. Reportedly, TCR beta sequences from common variable immunodeficiency showed fewer deletions and N-nucleotide insertions. Compared with controls, CVID subjects had fewer shared TCRbeta clones.

Trimming took off 8 bases at V and 2 bases at J, with 7 bases between the two ends. The CDR3 loop spans 12 amino acids. CDR1 is SNHLY and CDR2 is FYNNEI in the germline V gene. This clone was counted ten times or more. Its cognate antigen is unknown. The CDR3 end falls 3 residues outside the read, so it is completed with the germline J gene. Patients and controls were mostly of Caucasian heritage. The sample comprised peripheral blood mononuclear cells. This sequence was found in a person aged 18 to 69 in good health. The chain couples TRBV2 to TRBJ1-5; no reliable D call. The CDR3 here is CASQKGNQPQHF. The part of the CDR3 DNA that was read is TGTGCCAGCCAAAAGGGCAATCAGCCC.